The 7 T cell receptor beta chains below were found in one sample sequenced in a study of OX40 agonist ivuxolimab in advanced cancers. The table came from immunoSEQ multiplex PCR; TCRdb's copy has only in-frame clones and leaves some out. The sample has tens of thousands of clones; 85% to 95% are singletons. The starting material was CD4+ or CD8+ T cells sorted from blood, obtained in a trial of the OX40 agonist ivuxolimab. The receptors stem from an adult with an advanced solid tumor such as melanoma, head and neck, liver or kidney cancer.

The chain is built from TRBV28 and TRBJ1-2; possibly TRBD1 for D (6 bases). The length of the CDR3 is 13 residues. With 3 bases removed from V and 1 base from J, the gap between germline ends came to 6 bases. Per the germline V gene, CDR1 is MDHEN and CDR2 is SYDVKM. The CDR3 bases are TGTGCCAGCAGTTTCAGGGGTAACTATGGCTACACCTTC. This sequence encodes CASSFRGNYGYTF.

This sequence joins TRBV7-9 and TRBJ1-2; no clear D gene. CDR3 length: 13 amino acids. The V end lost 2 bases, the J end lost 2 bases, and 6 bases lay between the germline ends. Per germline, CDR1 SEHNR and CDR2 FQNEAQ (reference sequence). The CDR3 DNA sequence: TGTGCCAGCAGCTTACCGGGAAACTATGGCTACACCTTC. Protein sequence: CASSLPGNYGYTF.

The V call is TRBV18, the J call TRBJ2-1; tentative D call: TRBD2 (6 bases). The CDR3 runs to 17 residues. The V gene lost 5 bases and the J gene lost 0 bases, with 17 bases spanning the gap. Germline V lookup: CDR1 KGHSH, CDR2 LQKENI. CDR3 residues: CASSYSPSVNSYNEQFF. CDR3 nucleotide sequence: TGTGCCAGCTCATACTCTCCTAGCGTGAACTCCTACAATGAGCAGTTCTTC.

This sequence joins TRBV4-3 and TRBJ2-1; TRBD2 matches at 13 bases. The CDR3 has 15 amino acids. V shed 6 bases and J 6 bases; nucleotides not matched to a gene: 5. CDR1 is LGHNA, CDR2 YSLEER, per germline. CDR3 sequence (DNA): TGCGCCAGCAGTCCCGGACTAGCGGGGGCCAATGAGCAGTTCTTC. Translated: CASSPGLAGANEQFF.

The CDR3 protein is CASSETGTHKNTEAFF. CDR3 bases: TGTGCCAGTAGTGAAACCGGGACACACAAGAACACTGAAGCTTTCTTT. V usage is TRBV19 and J usage is TRBJ1-1; TRBD1 might be the D (6 bases). The CDR3 totals 16 residues. V shed 5 bases and J shed 1 base, with 17 bases lying between them. CDR1 and CDR2 from the germline V gene are LNHDA and SQIVND (reference sequence).

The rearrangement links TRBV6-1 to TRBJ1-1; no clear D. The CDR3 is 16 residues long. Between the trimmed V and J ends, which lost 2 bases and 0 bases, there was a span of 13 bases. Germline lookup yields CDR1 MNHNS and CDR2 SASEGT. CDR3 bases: TGTGCCAGCAGTGAATCCTGGCAGAACATGAACACTGAAGCTTTCTTT. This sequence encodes CASSESWQNMNTEAFF.

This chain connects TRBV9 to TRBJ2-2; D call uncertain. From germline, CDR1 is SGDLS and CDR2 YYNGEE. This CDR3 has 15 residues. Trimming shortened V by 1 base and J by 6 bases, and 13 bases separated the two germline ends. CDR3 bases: TGTGCCAGCAGCGTAAGCCCACTTATGGCCGGGGAGCTGTTTTTT. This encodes CASSVSPLMAGELFF. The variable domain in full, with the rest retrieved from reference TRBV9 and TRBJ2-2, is DSGVTQTPKHLITATGQRVTLRCSPRSGDLSVYWYQQSLDQGLQFLIQYYNGEERAKGNILERFSAQQFPDLHSELNLSSLELGDSALYFCASSVSPLMAGELFFGEGSRLTVL.